This T cell receptor (beta chain) is from a study of cytomegalovirus exposure and HLA in healthy donors. General study findings and limits: Per a later analysis, 16,951 TCR beta sequences showed association with HLA alleles at 0.05 false discovery rate.

The study ran its PCR with 60 Vbeta and 13 Jbeta primers. Clones were sequenced by immunoSEQ multiplex PCR, and TCRdb holds only the in-frame ones, with some missing. The sample records 110,000 to 150,000 clones, roughly 85% being singletons. This clone came up a few times. Its antigen is currently unknown. This TCR was recovered from a woman between 25 and 40 years old in good health and CMV-seronegative. Sequences were obtained from PBMCs.

The CDR3 DNA is TGTGCCACCAGCTACCGACAGACTGGGGAGACCCAGTACTTC. Encoded protein: CATSYRQTGETQYF. The V gene is TRBV15, the J gene TRBJ2-5, with a weak D call TRBD1 (5 bases). Germline assignment: CDR1 LNHNV and CDR2 YYDKDF (reference sequence). There are 14 residues in the CDR3. V was trimmed by 5 bases and J by 5 bases, leaving 15 bases between them.